This T cell receptor (beta chain) is drawn from a study of blood T cell repertoires in COVID-19. Study in general: Spain, Italy and the United States supplied samples that represented acute and convalescent COVID-19. The cDNA or gDNA used as material had been derived from T cells, B-cell-depleted T cells, or PBMCs.

Original data processing: Researchers report that nucleated cell counts were estimated from reference gene primer amplification. TCRdb's copy holds only in-frame clones and misses some; the assay was immunoSEQ multiplex PCR. Clone size and the V and J calls come from that table; the DNA yielded D and trimming. The sample holds almost 200,000 clones, around 85% seen once. V was trimmed by 3 bases and J by 2 bases, leaving 7 bases between them. CDR3 size: 13 residues. Germline loops: CDR1 SGDLS, CDR2 YYNGEE. What was sequenced was peripheral blood. The TCR sequence derives from a woman aged 70-85 years with acute or convalescent COVID-19. The V and J genes are TRBV9 and TRBJ2-3; D is undetermined. The CDR3 DNA follows: TGTGCCAGCAGCGCACTCAACACAGATACGCAGTATTTT. Translated: CASSALNTDTQYF. The whole variable domain, remainder taken from reference TRBV9 and TRBJ2-3, is DSGVTQTPKHLITATGQRVTLRCSPRSGDLSVYWYQQSLDQGLQFLIQYYNGEERAKGNILERFSAQQFPDLHSELNLSSLELGDSALYFCASSALNTDTQYFGPGTRLTVL.